These 8 T cell receptor beta chains originate from one sample sequenced in a study of blood T cell repertoires in COVID-19. This table comes from immunoSEQ multiplex PCR, and its TCRdb copy is limited to in-frame clones, with some not included. Among nearly 70,000 clones listed, 82% were seen once. Sequencing was performed on peripheral blood. The receptors come from a woman of 80 years or more with acute or convalescent COVID-19.

The chain links TRBV19 to TRBJ1-3; 7 bases line up with TRBD1. The CDR3 consists of 17 residues. Germline assignment: CDR1 LNHDA and CDR2 SQIVND (reference sequence). The J segment lost 1 base and the V segment lost 4 bases, leaving 10 bases of the junction unmatched. CDR3 coding DNA: TGTGCCAGTAGTAAACCCGCGGGACAGATTTCTGGAAACACCATATATTTT. As protein: CASSKPAGQISGNTIYF.

V usage is TRBV30 and J usage is TRBJ2-5, with 8 nucleotides matching TRBD2. The CDR3 has 16 residues. Germline V CDR1 and CDR2: GTSNPN, SVGIG (reference sequence). Trimming at V came to 2 bases and at J to 1 base, leaving 9 bases not matched to a gene. CDR3 in DNA: TGTGCCTGGAGTCGAGGGCTAGCGGGTCCCCAAGAGACCCAGTACTTC. Its protein is CAWSRGLAGPQETQYF.

This clone was counted a single time. The V gene is TRBV19, the J gene TRBJ2-1; D is perhaps TRBD2 (7 bases). The length of the CDR3 is 17 residues. The germline V and J ends were trimmed by 4 bases and 0 bases, with 16 bases remaining between them. CDR1 and CDR2 from the germline V gene are LNHDA and SQIVND (reference sequence). CDR3 amino acids: CASSRRGGGSSYNEQFF. In DNA form, the CDR3 reads TGTGCCAGTAGTAGGAGAGGGGGGGGAAGCTCCTACAATGAGCAGTTCTTC. Supplemented by reference TRBV19 and TRBJ2-1, the full variable domain reads DGGITQSPKYLFRKEGQNVTLSCEQNLNHDAMYWYRQDPGQGLRLIYYSQIVNDFQKGDIAEGYSVSREKKESFPLTVTSAQKNPTAFYLCASSRRGGGSSYNEQFFGPGTRLTVL.

This chain links TRBV4-2 with TRBJ2-3; 11 bases agree with TRBD2. This CDR3 is 18 amino acids long. In germline, CDR1 is LGHNA, CDR2 YNFKEQ. With 0 bases clipped from V and 2 bases from J, the junction kept 7 bases outside the gene matches. In DNA, the CDR3 is TGTGCCAGCAGCCAAGAACTAGCGGGGGCCCAGAACACAGATACGCAGTATTTT. Translating gives CASSQELAGAQNTDTQYF.

The rearrangement joins TRBV6-5 to TRBJ2-1; perhaps TRBD2 as D (6 bases). The germline V and J ends were trimmed by 8 bases and 4 bases, with 18 bases remaining between them. This CDR3 has 15 residues. Germline CDR1 and CDR2: MNHEY and SVGAGI. CDR3 bases: TGTGCCAGCGGGTATTTTTCGGGGGAATACAATGAGCAGTTCTTC. It yields the protein CASGYFSGEYNEQFF.

The chain carries TRBV4-1 and TRBJ1-3, with D possibly TRBD1 on 6 matching bases. Germline lookup yields CDR1 MGHRA and CDR2 YSYEKL. Trimming removed 1 base at V and 1 base at J, with 8 bases between. The CDR3 is 15 amino acids. CDR3 sequence (DNA): TGCGCCAGCAGCCAAGTTACAGGGTCTGGAAACACCATATATTTT. Protein: CASSQVTGSGNTIYF.

The chain combines TRBV7-3 with TRBJ2-3, with 8 bases fitting TRBD1. Germline CDR1 is SGHTA and CDR2 is FQGTGA. The CDR3 runs 16 residues. V gave up 1 base and J gave up 0 bases; unmatched junction bases: 3. The CDR3 nucleotides are TGTGCCAGCAGCTTAAAAGGGACAGGCAGCACAGATACGCAGTATTTT. Residues: CASSLKGTGSTDTQYF.

The chain couples TRBV6-5 to TRBJ1-2; 7 bases align to TRBD1. This CDR3 is built from 14 residues. V gave up 6 bases and J gave up 8 bases; unmatched junction bases: 12. Germline V lookup: CDR1 MNHEY, CDR2 SVGAGI. CDR3 sequence reads: CASRGDRPHNGYTF. CDR3 sequence (DNA): TGTGCCAGCAGGGGGGACAGACCTCACAACGGCTACACCTTC.